Following are 21 T cell receptor beta chains from one sample sequenced in a study of T cells in women clearing cervical HPV infection. The protocol was immunoSEQ multiplex PCR, while the TCRdb copy is restricted to in-frame clones and leaves out a portion. The sample totals under 45,000 clones. Sequenced sample: blood buffy coat. The receptors come from a woman aged 18-70 years with a cervical HPV16 infection that either progressed to CIN3+ or cleared (not recorded which).

Turning to this clone: The CDR3 is cut off 3 residues early in the read; its end comes from the germline J gene. The gene calls are TRBV7-8 and TRBJ2-2; 10 bases map to TRBD2. Germline V gene sequence: CDR1 SGHVS, CDR2 FQNEAQ. This CDR3 has 16 amino acids. Unmatched junction bases numbered 3, after V lost 5 bases and J lost 0 bases. The CDR3 loop is CASSVGLAANTGELFF. The DNA read from the CDR3 is TGTGCCAGCAGCGTCGGACTAGCGGCGAACACCGGGGAG.

Points on this clone: The read ends 3 residues early relative to the CDR3; the germline J gene fills the gap. V and J are TRBV23-1 and TRBJ2-1; perhaps TRBD2 as D (6 bases). TRBV23-1 is treated as an ORF (open reading frame) with a function not yet certain. Trimming removed 4 bases from V and 8 bases from J, with 18 bases in between. This CDR3 is built from 15 residues. The CDR3 sequence is CASSRRLVDLHEQFF. The sequenced CDR3 bases are TGCGCCAGCAGTCGAAGACTAGTGGATCTCCATGAG.

With respect to this clone: The sequenced fragment ends 3 residues before the CDR3 boundary, so the rest is inferred from the germline J gene. The V call is TRBV5-1, the J call TRBJ2-3; TRBD1 might be the D (6 bases). Germline-derived CDR1 and CDR2 are SGHRS and YFSETQ. The CDR3 covers 15 residues. Deletions cut 4 bases from V and 4 bases from J, with 16 bases between. The CDR3 loop reads CASSARGQVSDTQYF. CDR3 DNA, as far as it was read: TGCGCCAGCAGCGCCAGGGGTCAAGTCTCAGATACG.

Remarks on this clone: The CDR3 extends 3 residues past the end of the read, so its final part is completed from the germline J gene. The J gene is TRBJ1-2, the V gene TRBV7-9, with TRBD1 as a possible D gene (6 bases). V was shortened by 1 base and J by 6 bases, with 15 bases between the two germline ends. Germline V gene sequence: CDR1 SEHNR, CDR2 FQNEAQ (reference sequence). CDR3 size: 15 residues. The CDR3 DNA, read in part, is TGTGCCAGCAGCTTAGGGGGGGGCGGGCCGGATGGC. Amino acid sequence: CASSLGGGGPDG. The whole CDR3 is CASSLGGGGPDGYTF.

A remark on this clone: Sequencing ends 3 residues short of the CDR3 end; the germline J gene provides the rest. The chain is built from TRBV12-3 or TRBV12-4 and TRBJ2-1, with 13 bases fitting TRBD2. The trim removed 6 bases at V and 5 bases at J, leaving 7 bases unmatched. The CDR3 has 16 residues. The CDR3 sequence is CASSRRLAGGDNEQFF. The part of the CDR3 DNA that was read is TGTGCCAGCAGCCGCAGACTAGCGGGGGGAGACAATGAG.

Concerning this clone itself: The CDR3 extends 3 residues past the end of the read, so its final part is completed from the germline J gene. This chain joins TRBV2 and TRBJ2-3, with D perhaps TRBD1 (6 bases). The CDR3 spans 13 residues. Germline CDR1 reads SNHLY; CDR2 reads FYNNEI. The CDR3 spells CASSEDSQETQYF. CDR3 bases read: TGTGCCAGCAGTGAGGACAGTCAAGAGACG.

The CDR3 is CASSDWDSNQPQHF. Partial CDR3 DNA: TGTGCCAGCAGTGACTGGGACAGTAATCAGCCC. The rearrangement joins TRBV2 to TRBJ1-5, with 7 bases matching TRBD1. The read comes to an end 3 residues before the CDR3 does, leaving the germline J gene to fill in the end. CDR1 and CDR2 from the germline V gene are SNHLY and FYNNEI. V dropped 3 bases and J dropped 4; count of bases not matched to a gene: 3. This CDR3 comprises 14 residues.

Details on this clone: The CDR3 end lies 3 residues beyond the end of the read and is filled in from the germline J gene. The chain uses TRBV11-3 and TRBJ2-3, with D uncertain. The CDR3 length is 15 residues. Trimming cost V 5 bases and J 2 bases, with 14 bases left between them. CDR1 and CDR2 (germline): SGHNT, YENEEA. The CDR3 loop is CASSPTHSYTDTQYF. The sequenced CDR3 bases are TGTGCCAGCAGCCCCACGCACAGCTACACAGATACG.

As regards this clone: The CDR3 extends 3 residues past the end of the read, so its final part is completed from the germline J gene. This chain connects TRBV19 to TRBJ2-4; TRBD1 might be the D (5 bases). The germline V gene encodes CDR1 LNHDA and CDR2 SQIVND (reference sequence). The CDR3 consists of 16 residues. The sequenced CDR3 bases are TGTGCCAGTAGTATTACACTGGGGCAGGGCAACTATGGT. Its translation is CASSITLGQGNYG. The whole CDR3 region reads CASSITLGQGNYGQYF.

Points on this clone: The CDR3 end is not reached by the read, which stops 3 residues before it; the germline J gene fills it in. The genes are TRBV7-7 and TRBJ2-3; 7 bases fit TRBD2. CDR1 is SSHAT, CDR2 FNYEAQ, per germline (reference sequence). This CDR3 contains 16 residues. The part of the CDR3 DNA that was read is TGTGCCAGCAGCTTATCGGCTAGCGGAGCACAAGAGACG. It is translated as CASSLSASGAQET. The entire CDR3 protein is CASSLSASGAQETQYF.

As for this clone: The DNA ends 3 residues before the CDR3 does, and the rest of the CDR3 is filled in from the germline J gene. This chain connects TRBV5-4 to TRBJ2-1; 9 bases map to TRBD1. The CDR3 spans 15 residues. Trimming took 0 bases from V and 4 from J; bases not matched to a gene: 2. Looked up from germline, CDR1 is SGHNT and CDR2 is YYREEE (reference sequence). The covered CDR3 bases are TGTGCCAGCAGCTTGGACAGGGGGCTTTACAATGAG. Protein sequence: CASSLDRGLYNE. The complete CDR3 sequence is CASSLDRGLYNEQFF.

Details on this clone: The read terminates 3 residues ahead of where the CDR3 ends, so the germline J gene completes it. The gene calls are TRBV7-2 and TRBJ1-2, with 12 bases that match TRBD1. The CDR3 is 15 residues long. The germline gives CDR1 SGHTA, CDR2 FQGNSA. This CDR3 reads CASSSGTGGFYDYTF. Partial CDR3 DNA: TGTGCCAGCAGCTCCGGGACAGGGGGCTTCTACGAC.

Note on this clone: The observed sequence ends 3 residues before the CDR3 terminus, with the missing tail filled in from the germline J gene. The chain links TRBV30 to TRBJ1-1, with a weak D call TRBD1 (6 bases). The CDR3 is 13 amino acids. The germline V and J ends were trimmed by 3 bases and 1 base, with 9 bases remaining between them. Germline values: CDR1 GTSNPN, CDR2 SVGIG (reference sequence). CDR3 bases read: TGTGCCTGGAGCTGGACAGCGAACACTGAA. This codes for CAWSWTANTE. The entire CDR3 reads CAWSWTANTEAFF.

The CDR3 loop is CASSLEGANEKLFF. CDR3 DNA, as far as it was read: TGTGCCAGCAGTTTAGAGGGGGCTAATGAAAAA. The chain couples TRBV12-3 or TRBV12-4 to TRBJ1-4; possibly TRBD1 for D (6 bases). The read stops 3 residues short of the end of the CDR3; the missing end is completed from the germline J gene. V shed 1 base and J shed 3 bases, with 6 bases lying between them. The CDR3 runs 14 residues.

This CDR3 is CASSLEWGGGHGYTF. Incomplete CDR3 DNA: TGTGCCAGCAGCCTTGAGTGGGGGGGCGGCCATGGC. The J gene is TRBJ1-2, the V gene TRBV11-2, with D perhaps matching TRBD1 (6 bases). The CDR3 end falls 3 residues outside the read, so it is completed with the germline J gene. The germline V gene encodes CDR1 SGHAT and CDR2 FQNNGV. The length of the CDR3 is 15 residues. V dropped 5 bases and J dropped 6 bases, with 19 bases sitting between them.

Comment on this clone: The read finishes 3 residues shy of the CDR3 end, and the germline J gene is used to complete it. The chain has TRBV28 and TRBJ2-1, with 7 bases matching TRBD1. The CDR3 is made up of 15 amino acids. Looked up from germline, CDR1 is MDHEN and CDR2 is SYDVKM. J gave up 6 bases and V 4 bases, and 9 bases lay outside the gene matches. CDR3 DNA, as far as it was read: TGTGCCAGCAGTTCTCTGTCCCGGGACAGCAATGAG. Encoded protein: CASSSLSRDSNE. Given in full, the CDR3 is CASSSLSRDSNEQFF.

About this clone itself: An end of the junction does not agree with germline; a read error may underlie this. The read falls 3 residues short of the CDR3 end, and the missing part is taken from the germline J gene. The chain uses TRBV2 and TRBJ1-1; the D gene is possibly TRBD1 (6 bases). Germline-derived CDR1 and CDR2 are SNHLY and FYNNEI. This CDR3 is built from 14 residues. The CDR3 is CASTERGGGTEAFF. The DNA read from the CDR3 is TGTGCCAGCACTGAACGGGGAGGGGGCACTGAA.

Points on this clone: The CDR3 end lies 3 residues beyond the end of the read and is filled in from the germline J gene. The V call is TRBV18, the J call TRBJ1-1; D perhaps matches TRBD1 (5 bases). Germline lookup yields CDR1 KGHSH and CDR2 LQKENI. The CDR3 length is 14 residues. V was pared by 3 bases and J by 5 bases, with 13 bases between. Partial CDR3 DNA: TGTGCCAGCTCACCGAGCAGGGAGAGGACTGAA. This sequence encodes CASSPSRERTE. The CDR3, in full, reads CASSPSRERTEAFF.

In regard to this clone: The read falls 3 residues short of the CDR3 end, and the missing part is taken from the germline J gene. This chain links TRBV20-1 with TRBJ1-1; TRBD1 aligns across 8 bases. Trimming removed 0 bases from V and 5 bases from J; junction bases left unmatched: 14. Germline CDR1 and CDR2: DFQATT and SNEGSKA (reference sequence). The CDR3 length is 17 residues. The covered CDR3 bases are TGCAGTGCTAGAGATCCCGACAGGGGCGGGTGGAATACTGAA. It encodes CSARDPDRGGWNTE. The complete CDR3 sequence is CSARDPDRGGWNTEAFF.

CDR3 DNA (partial): TGTGCCAGCAGCCCGGGACAGCTCTATGGC. Translated, it gives CASSPGQLYG. The CDR3, in full, reads CASSPGQLYGYTF. The rearrangement joins TRBV11-1 to TRBJ1-2; 7 bases align to TRBD1. The read falls 3 residues short of the CDR3 end, and the missing part is taken from the germline J gene. V dropped 5 bases and J dropped 4; count of bases not matched to a gene: 4. In germline, CDR1 is SGHAT, CDR2 FQDESV (reference sequence). The CDR3 length is 13 residues.

CDR3 bases read: TGTGCCAGTAGTGTTGGACTAGCGGGGGTGGCAGATACG. It specifies CASSVGLAGVADT. The CDR3 in its entirety is CASSVGLAGVADTQYF. The chain combines TRBV19 with TRBJ2-3; TRBD2 matches at 13 bases. The CDR3 is cut off 3 residues early in the read; its end comes from the germline J gene. Germline assignment: CDR1 LNHDA and CDR2 SQIVND (reference sequence). The CDR3 is 16 residues long. V lost 5 bases, J lost 4 bases, and 6 bases stayed unmatched. Combining the CDR3 with reference TRBV19 and TRBJ2-3 gives the whole variable domain DGGITQSPKYLFRKEGQNVTLSCEQNLNHDAMYWYRQDPGQGLRLIYYSQIVNDFQKGDIAEGYSVSREKKESFPLTVTSAQKNPTAFYLCASSVGLAGVADTQYFGPGTRLTVL.